Presented here are 20 T cell receptor beta chains from one specimen sequenced in a study of T-cell memory formation after mild COVID-19. Via MiXCR, TCRdb re-called the 5' RACE reads, giving one row per CDR3 protein. The sample has about 410,000 distinct CDR3 sequences, less than 25% seen once; the top ten hold around 13%. The sequencing input was PBMCs or a T cell subset sorted from them (not recorded which). These receptors were collected from an adult woman who had mild COVID-19 (a few samples of this study predate the infection). Cell type and time point are not known.

This clonotype has just a few counts. V and J are TRBV20-1 and TRBJ1-6; 9 bases align to TRBD1. The CDR3 contains 15 residues. Trimming took 2 bases from V and 8 from J; bases not matched to a gene: 7. Germline values: CDR1 DFQATT, CDR2 SNEGSKA (reference sequence). The CDR3 nucleotides are TGCAGTGCTAGACTTACCGGGACAGGGTATTCACCCCTCCACTTT. It encodes CSARLTGTGYSPLHF.

This chain connects TRBV10-3 to TRBJ2-5; D is perhaps TRBD1 or TRBD2 (5 bases each). Germline V lookup: CDR1 ENHRY, CDR2 SYGVKD. V dropped 2 bases and J dropped 4 bases, with 14 bases sitting between them. The CDR3 runs to 15 residues. The CDR3 is CAISEATPGTETQYF. CDR3 nucleotides: TGTGCCATCAGTGAGGCGACCCCGGGGACAGAGACCCAGTACTTC.

The chain recombines TRBV5-5 with TRBJ2-4, with D tentatively TRBD2 (5 bases). The CDR3 has 16 residues. Germline V gene lookup returns CDR1 SGHKS and CDR2 YYEKEE (reference sequence). Trimming pared 2 bases from V and 1 base from J, leaving 13 bases between. For the CDR3, the DNA is TGTGCCAGCAGCTTATTGCCGGAGGATGCCAAAAACATTCAGTACTTC. Translating gives CASSLLPEDAKNIQYF.

This clonotype was picked up a small number of times. The DNA of the CDR3 is TGTGCCAGCAGAGGGGTTGCTGAAGCTTTCTTT. It specifies CASRGVAEAFF. The V call is TRBV27, the J call TRBJ1-1; D perhaps matches TRBD1 (5 bases). From germline, CDR1 is MNHEY and CDR2 SMNVEV (reference sequence). The CDR3 extends over 11 amino acids. V was trimmed by 6 bases and J by 6 bases, leaving 8 bases between them.

The sample holds a few counts of this clonotype. This chain connects TRBV5-1 to TRBJ1-6, with 9 bases matching TRBD1. J gave up 5 bases and V 3 bases, and 3 bases lay outside the gene matches. The CDR3 runs to 15 residues. Germline CDR1 SGHRS, CDR2 YFSETQ. CDR3 coding DNA: TGCGCCAGCAGCTCCGGGACAGGGCATAATTCACCCCTCCACTTT. This sequence encodes CASSSGTGHNSPLHF. Complete variable domain (other parts from reference TRBV5-1 and TRBJ1-6): KAGVTQTPRYLIKTRGQQVTLSCSPISGHRSVSWYQQTPGQGLQFLFEYFSETQRNKGNFPGRFSGRQFSNSRSEMNVSTLELGDSALYLCASSSGTGHNSPLHFGNGTRLTVT.

This clonotype showed up just a few times. V is TRBV12-3 or TRBV12-4 and J is TRBJ2-5; unclear D gene. This CDR3 contains 12 residues. V lost 3 bases and J lost 3, with 5 bases in between. The CDR3 DNA follows: TGTGCCAGCAGTTTCTCCGAAGAGACCCAGTACTTC. Its protein product is CASSFSEETQYF.

This chain joins TRBV15 and TRBJ2-1; 8 nucleotides match TRBD2. CDR1 LNHNV and CDR2 YYDKDF come from the germline V gene (reference sequence). Trimming cost V 1 base and J 7 bases; bases outside gene matches: 3. This CDR3 contains 14 residues. The CDR3 spells CATSRVGRGNEQFF. The CDR3 DNA reads TGTGCCACCAGCAGAGTCGGGAGGGGGAATGAGCAGTTCTTC. The full variable domain, completed using reference TRBV15 and TRBJ2-1, is DAMVIQNPRYQVTQFGKPVTLSCSQTLNHNVMYWYQQKSSQAPKLLFHYYDKDFNNEADTPDNFQSRRPNTSFCFLDIRSPGLGDTAMYLCATSRVGRGNEQFFGPGTRLTVL.

In its sample, this clonotype was seen a few times. V usage is TRBV6-2 or TRBV6-3 and J usage is TRBJ1-2, with D hard to call. Trimming shortened V by 6 bases and J by 8 bases, and 22 bases separated the two germline ends. The CDR3 is made up of 15 amino acids. Germline V CDR1 and CDR2: MNHEY, SVGEGT. CDR3 coding DNA: TGTGCCAGCAGGTATGCCGCCTGGGATTTGCGCGGCTACACCTTC. Translated, it gives CASRYAAWDLRGYTF.

Only a few counts were recorded for this clonotype. The chain employs TRBV2 and TRBJ2-7; 9 positions match TRBD2. CDR3 length: 16 amino acids. CDR1 is SNHLY, CDR2 FYNNEI, per germline. J gave up 2 bases and V 5 bases, and 10 bases lay outside the gene matches. In DNA form, the CDR3 reads TGTGCCAGCAGTTCGTTTAGCGGGAGACTTCCCTACGAGCAGTACTTC. Translation gives CASSSFSGRLPYEQYF.

The chain has TRBV5-6 and TRBJ1-1, with TRBD1 matching over 9 bases. Germline trimming cut 4 bases from V and 5 bases from J; bases unmatched to any gene: 6. The V gene's germline CDR1 is SGHDT and CDR2 YYEEEE. CDR3 size: 14 residues. The CDR3 loop reads CASSHSQGATEAFF. The CDR3 nucleotides are TGTGCCAGCAGCCATTCACAGGGGGCAACTGAAGCTTTCTTT. Supplemented by reference TRBV5-6 and TRBJ1-1, the full variable domain reads DAGVTQSPTHLIKTRGQQVTLRCSPKSGHDTVSWYQQALGQGPQFIFQYYEEEERQRGNFPDRFSGHQFPNYSSELNVNALLLGDSALYLCASSHSQGATEAFFGQGTRLTVV.

CDR3 in DNA: TGTGCCAGCAGCTTGGGACAGTACAATCAGCCCCAGCATTTT. It yields the protein CASSLGQYNQPQHF. V is TRBV5-6 and J is TRBJ1-5, with D maybe TRBD1 (5 bases). Trimming removed 0 bases at V and 3 bases at J, with 7 bases between. This CDR3 spans 14 amino acids. In germline, CDR1 is SGHDT, CDR2 YYEEEE.

This chain links TRBV5-4 with TRBJ2-3; 8 nucleotides agree with TRBD2. The V and J ends lost 2 bases and 5 bases, in that order; junction bases with no gene match: 4. CDR1 and CDR2 from the germline V gene are SGHNT and YYREEE (reference sequence). The CDR3 has 14 amino acids. The CDR3 nucleotides are TGTGCCAGCAGCTTTGGCGGGGGGATAGATACGCAGTATTTT. Translating gives CASSFGGGIDTQYF.

Many counts were recorded for this clonotype. This sequence joins TRBV6-2 or TRBV6-3 and TRBJ2-7; tentatively, D is TRBD2 (5 bases). Germline loops: CDR1 MNHEY, CDR2 SVGEGT. V lost 5 bases and J lost 2, with 10 bases in between. The CDR3 totals 13 residues. CDR3 sequence reads: CASSAADAYEQYF. The CDR3 DNA is TGTGCCAGCAGTGCAGCGGATGCCTACGAGCAGTACTTC.

The genes are TRBV11-2 and TRBJ2-3; no definite D call. There are 13 residues in the CDR3. The ends were cut back, 5 bases at V and 4 bases at J, with 10 bases in the middle. Per the germline V gene, CDR1 is SGHAT and CDR2 is FQNNGV. Here the CDR3 reads CASSAPLSDTQYF. The CDR3 DNA is TGTGCCAGCAGCGCGCCCCTTTCAGATACGCAGTATTTT.

This clonotype was seen once. The chain couples TRBV4-3 to TRBJ2-1, with 7 bases fitting TRBD1. Per germline, CDR1 LGHNA and CDR2 YSLEER. The V and J ends lost 4 bases and 8 bases, in that order; junction bases with no gene match: 8. This CDR3 has 14 amino acids. The CDR3 region has the DNA TGCGCCAGCAGCCCTTTGACAGGGTTGGATGAGCAGTTCTTC. Translated, it gives CASSPLTGLDEQFF.

The gene calls are TRBV3-1 and TRBJ2-3, with TRBD2 matching 14 bases. Trimming at V came to 2 bases and at J to 3 bases, leaving 10 bases not matched to a gene. CDR3 length: 19 residues. The germline V gene encodes CDR1 LGHDT and CDR2 YNNKEL (reference sequence). For the CDR3, the DNA is TGTGCCAGCAGCCAACGACTAGCGGGAGGGCAAGGGATGACAGATACGCAGTATTTT. Translating gives CASSQRLAGGQGMTDTQYF.

V gene TRBV30 combines with J gene TRBJ2-1; D is perhaps TRBD1 or TRBD2 (6 bases each). This CDR3 spans 14 amino acids. V was clipped by 5 bases and J by 7 bases, with 18 bases between them. Germline V gene data show CDR1 as GTSNPN and CDR2 as SVGIG (reference sequence). As DNA, the CDR3 is TGTGCCTGGTCCCCGGGGGCAGGGTGGAATGAGCAGTTCTTC. Protein sequence: CAWSPGAGWNEQFF.

This clonotype was seen more than once but under ten times. This chain uses TRBV29-1 with TRBJ2-7, with 8 nucleotides matching TRBD2. Germline V CDR1 and CDR2: SQVTM, ANQGSEA. The CDR3 consists of 14 residues. V lost 4 bases to trimming and J lost 4 bases; unmatched junction nucleotides: 9. CDR3 sequence reads: CSVVAGLGKYEQYF. The CDR3 DNA is TGCAGCGTTGTAGCGGGATTAGGGAAATACGAGCAGTACTTC.

This clonotype was picked up a small number of times. The chain links TRBV29-1 to TRBJ1-2; maybe TRBD1 (6 bases). The CDR3 runs 13 residues. The ends were cut back, 7 bases at V and 5 bases at J, with 17 bases in the middle. Per germline, CDR1 SQVTM and CDR2 ANQGSEA. The CDR3 region is CSAPNRGDYGYTF. The CDR3 DNA reads as TGCAGCGCCCCAAATAGGGGGGATTATGGCTACACCTTC. The variable domain in full, with the rest retrieved from reference TRBV29-1 and TRBJ1-2, is SAVISQKPSRDICQRGTSLTIQCQVDSQVTMMFWYRQQPGQSLTLIATANQGSEATYESGFVIDKFPISRPNLTFSTLTVSNMSPEDSSIYLCSAPNRGDYGYTFGSGTRLTVV.

This clonotype appeared a few times. The rearrangement links TRBV7-2 to TRBJ2-5; perhaps TRBD1 as D (5 bases). The CDR3 is 15 amino acids. Germline V gene data show CDR1 as SGHTA and CDR2 as FQGNSA. Trimming removed 5 bases from V and 5 bases from J, with 18 bases in between. The CDR3 is CASSPTAGSGETQYF. The CDR3 nucleotides read TGTGCCAGCAGCCCGACCGCAGGGTCCGGGGAGACCCAGTACTTC.